What follows are 16 T cell receptor beta chains derived from one specimen sequenced in a study of Tregs in tolerant kidney transplant recipients. Method: immunoSEQ multiplex PCR; TCRdb's copy keeps in-frame clones and lacks some. The sample lists over 50,000 clones, around 83% occurring once. The sequencing sample was made of CD4+ T cells from blood. These receptor sequences come from a human donor in good health.

The CDR3 coding sequence is TGTGCCTGGAGTAGGCAAGGAAACACCATATATTTT. Protein: CAWSRQGNTIYF. The chain has TRBV30 and TRBJ1-3; D is ambiguous. CDR1 GTSNPN and CDR2 SVGIG come from the germline V gene (reference sequence). The CDR3 extends over 12 amino acids. Trimming stripped 2 bases from V and 4 bases from J, with 6 bases between.

This sequence joins TRBV7-2 and TRBJ2-2, with D hard to call. The V gene's germline CDR1 is SGHTA and CDR2 FQGNSA. This CDR3 is 14 amino acids long. With 3 bases removed from V and 7 bases from J, the gap between germline ends came to 12 bases. The CDR3 is CASSFLTVVGELFF. Here the CDR3 DNA reads TGTGCCAGCAGCTTCCTCACGGTGGTCGGGGAGCTGTTTTTT.

V and J are TRBV25-1 and TRBJ2-7; 8 positions match TRBD2. V trimming: 8 bases; J trimming: 1 base; junction bases outside the gene matches: 4. CDR1 and CDR2 (germline): MGHDK, SYGVNS. The CDR3 spans 13 residues. CDR3 nucleotide sequence: TGTGCCAGCCGGGGGGGCGTTTCCTACGAGCAGTACTTC. Translating gives CASRGGVSYEQYF.

Relative to its sample, this clone is medium-sized (0.01 to 0.1%). V gene TRBV27 combines with J gene TRBJ1-3; TRBD1 agrees at 9 bases. Germline CDR1 reads MNHEY; CDR2 reads SMNVEV (reference sequence). The CDR3 is made up of 19 amino acids. J lost 0 bases, V lost 1 base, and 10 bases had no gene match. The DNA for the CDR3 is TGTGCCAGCAGTTTATATCGGGCCAGACAGGGGGTCTCTGGAAACACCATATATTTT. Amino acid sequence: CASSLYRARQGVSGNTIYF.

J is TRBJ2-1 and V is TRBV4-3; 7 bases map to TRBD2. The V segment lost 4 bases and the J segment 3 bases; nucleotides outside the gene matches: 9. The CDR3 is 16 residues long. CDR1 LGHNA and CDR2 YSLEER come from the germline V gene. The CDR3 sequence: CASSLRTGGDYNEQFF. For the CDR3, the DNA is TGCGCCAGCAGCCTCCGAACGGGGGGTGACTACAATGAGCAGTTCTTC.

The rearrangement links TRBV9 to TRBJ2-1; 12 nucleotides align to TRBD2. This CDR3 is 16 amino acids long. J lost 5 bases, V lost 1 base, and 4 bases had no gene match. Germline-derived CDR1 and CDR2 are SGDLS and YYNGEE. DNA of the CDR3: TGTGCCAGCAGCGTAACTAGCGGGGGGTGGGACAATGAGCAGTTCTTC. Translating gives CASSVTSGGWDNEQFF.

The CDR3 spells CASSSYPIGAGEKLFF. The CDR3 DNA reads TGTGCCAGCAGCTCCTACCCTATAGGGGCTGGTGAAAAACTGTTTTTT. The rearrangement joins TRBV4-2 to TRBJ1-4; possibly TRBD1 for D (5 bases). Trimming stripped 5 bases from V and 7 bases from J, with 20 bases between. Germline CDR1 is LGHNA and CDR2 is YNFKEQ. This CDR3 has 16 residues.

The chain recombines TRBV5-4 with TRBJ2-7; 8 bases align to TRBD2. Germline CDR1 SGHNT, CDR2 YYREEE (reference sequence). Trimming removed 2 bases from V and 2 bases from J; junction bases left unmatched: 3. The CDR3 totals 14 residues. The CDR3 region has the DNA TGTGCCAGCAGCTTTACTAGCGGCACCTACGAGCAGTACTTC. This translates into CASSFTSGTYEQYF.

The rearrangement uses TRBV11-2 and TRBJ1-3; 8 nucleotides match TRBD1. Germline V gene sequence: CDR1 SGHAT, CDR2 FQNNGV. The junction had 5 bases not matched to a gene; V was cut back by 4 bases and J by 0 bases. The CDR3 totals 16 residues. The CDR3 DNA is TGTGCCAGCAGCTCATACAGGGGGTTCTCTGGAAACACCATATATTTT. It translates to CASSSYRGFSGNTIYF.

The CDR3 is CSEGTSGATRNTGELFF. In DNA form, the CDR3 reads TGCAGCGAAGGGACTAGCGGGGCGACGAGGAACACCGGGGAGCTGTTTTTT. The rearrangement joins TRBV29-1 to TRBJ2-2; 13 nucleotides match TRBD2. Unmatched junction bases numbered 9, after V lost 7 bases and J lost 1 base. Germline V gives CDR1 SQVTM, CDR2 ANQGSEA. The CDR3 consists of 17 residues.

This clone came up a few times. The rearrangement joins TRBV7-2 to TRBJ1-4; D gene uncertain. Germline loops: CDR1 SGHTA, CDR2 FQGNSA. With 3 bases removed from V and 1 base from J, the gap between germline ends came to 9 bases. This CDR3 has 15 amino acids. Here the CDR3 DNA reads TGTGCCAGCAGCTTCCGACGGGGAACTAATGAAAAACTGTTTTTT. Residues: CASSFRRGTNEKLFF.

This chain joins TRBV5-8 and TRBJ2-7, with a possible D match to TRBD2 (5 bases). The CDR3 sequence is 19 residues long. Trimming stripped 0 bases from V and 2 bases from J, with 24 bases between. CDR1 and CDR2 from the germline V gene are SGHTS and YDEGEE. The CDR3 region has the DNA TGTGCCAGCAGCTTGGGCCAAAAGGACCCGCGGGCGCATACCTACGAGCAGTACTTC. Residues: CASSLGQKDPRAHTYEQYF. The full variable domain, in which reference TRBV5-8 and TRBJ2-7 provide the parts outside the CDR3, is EAGVTQSPTHLIKTRGQQATLRCSPISGHTSVYWYQQALGLGLQFLLWYDEGEERNRGNFPPRFSGRQFPNYSSELNVNALELEDSALYLCASSLGQKDPRAHTYEQYFGPGTRLTVT.

The chain uses TRBV11-2 and TRBJ2-1, with 10 bases aligning to TRBD2. The length of the CDR3 is 16 residues. CDR1 SGHAT and CDR2 FQNNGV come from the germline V gene. Trimming cost V 1 base and J 10 bases; bases outside gene matches: 10. The CDR3 DNA follows: TGTGCCAGCAGCTTAGCGGGTCTAGCGGGGGCCAGGGAGCAGTTCTTC. Its protein is CASSLAGLAGAREQFF.

This chain links TRBV6-9 with TRBJ1-4; no clear D gene. Per the germline V gene, CDR1 is MNHGY and CDR2 is SVAAGI. V lost 5 bases to trimming and J lost 1 base, with 8 bases between them. The CDR3 has 14 amino acids. CDR3 region: CASSLGRTNEKLFF. Here the CDR3 DNA reads TGTGCCAGCAGTCTGGGCCGAACTAATGAAAAACTGTTTTTT.

The chain combines TRBV27 with TRBJ1-1, with 7 bases fitting TRBD1. The CDR3 totals 15 residues. Germline V lookup: CDR1 MNHEY, CDR2 SMNVEV (reference sequence). J gave up 4 bases and V 4 bases, and 9 bases lay outside the gene matches. The CDR3, as DNA: TGTGCCAGCAGTTCCCCTCTCAGGGGGTCCACTGAAGCTTTCTTT. Amino acid sequence: CASSSPLRGSTEAFF.

The chain carries TRBV30 and TRBJ2-7; tentatively, D is TRBD2 (5 bases). From germline, CDR1 is GTSNPN and CDR2 SVGIG (reference sequence). The CDR3 loop spans 14 amino acids. Deletions cut 0 bases from V and 5 bases from J, with 14 bases between. The CDR3 DNA follows: TGTGCCTGGAGTGTGTTCGCACGGAGGAACGAGCAGTACTTC. Translation gives CAWSVFARRNEQYF.